Presented here are 19 T cell receptor beta chains from one specimen sequenced in a study of blood T cell repertoires in COVID-19. Profiled with immunoSEQ multiplex PCR; TCRdb holds only in-frame clones, not every one. The data contain roughly 150,000 clones, more than 80% of them singletons. Sequenced sample: peripheral blood. The source of these receptors is a woman aged 55-70 years with active COVID-19.

CDR3 nucleotides: TGTGCCAGCAGCTTAGGGGCCGCTGGGGCCAACGTCCTGACTTTC. Protein sequence: CASSLGAAGANVLTF. The chain joins TRBV7-8 to TRBJ2-6; D gene ambiguous. CDR1 is SGHVS, CDR2 FQNEAQ, per germline. The CDR3 spans 15 residues. Between the trimmed V and J ends, which lost 1 base and 2 bases, there was a span of 6 bases.

The chain uses TRBV2 and TRBJ1-5; 8 bases map to TRBD1. The CDR3 totals 17 residues. V shed 6 bases and J 6 bases; nucleotides not matched to a gene: 16. CDR1 is SNHLY, CDR2 FYNNEI, per germline. The CDR3 DNA follows: TGTGCCAGCAGCCTTGGACAGGGTGGCAGCGCACGTCAGCCCCAGCATTTT. Protein sequence: CASSLGQGGSARQPQHF. The full variable domain, in which reference TRBV2 and TRBJ1-5 provide the parts outside the CDR3, is EPEVTQTPSHQVTQMGQEVILRCVPISNHLYFYWYRQILGQKVEFLVSFYNNEISEKSEIFDDQFSVERPDGSNFTLKIRSTKLEDSAMYFCASSLGQGGSARQPQHFGDGTRLSIL.

V is TRBV7-9 and J is TRBJ2-5, with TRBD2 matching over 13 bases. The CDR3 covers 16 residues. The germline V gene has CDR1 SEHNR and CDR2 FQNEAQ (reference sequence). After removal of 6 bases from V and 3 bases from J, the junction contained 7 bases not matched to a gene. The CDR3, as DNA: TGTGCCAGCAGTCGAACCGGGACTAGCGGGAAAGAGACCCAGTACTTC. Translating it yields CASSRTGTSGKETQYF. The full variable domain, with the rest looked up from reference TRBV7-9 and TRBJ2-5, is DTGVSQNPRHKITKRGQNVTFRCDPISEHNRLYWYRQTLGQGPEFLTYFQNEAQLEKSRLLSDRFSAERPKGSFSTLEIQRTEQGDSAMYLCASSRTGTSGKETQYFGPGTRLLVL.

V usage is TRBV27 and J usage is TRBJ2-4, with D maybe TRBD2 (5 bases). This CDR3 is 16 amino acids long. The germline V and J ends were trimmed by 2 bases and 0 bases, with 11 bases remaining between them. Per germline, CDR1 MNHEY and CDR2 SMNVEV (reference sequence). This CDR3 is CASSLSSALAKNIQYF. The CDR3, as DNA: TGTGCCAGCAGTTTAAGTAGCGCGCTAGCCAAAAACATTCAGTACTTC.

This clone appeared a single time. V gene TRBV10-3 combines with J gene TRBJ1-2, with a tentative D call TRBD1 (5 bases). The V end lost 6 bases, the J end lost 6 bases, and 14 bases lay between the germline ends. The germline V gene has CDR1 ENHRY and CDR2 SYGVKD. The CDR3 loop spans 13 amino acids. The CDR3 is CAIRKQADDGYTF. CDR3 sequence (DNA): TGTGCCATCAGGAAACAGGCGGACGATGGCTACACCTTC.

Here the CDR3 DNA reads TGTGCCAGCAGTGACTCTGGAGCGGGGGAAATGGAAAACATTCAGTACTTC. Translation gives CASSDSGAGEMENIQYF. This rearrangement joins TRBV6-4 to TRBJ2-4, with 8 bases aligning to TRBD2. Germline loops: CDR1 MRHNA, CDR2 SNTAGT. V dropped 0 bases and J dropped 5; count of bases not matched to a gene: 9. The CDR3 extends over 17 amino acids.

This clone was recorded only once. The chain links TRBV9 to TRBJ2-2, with TRBD2 matching 15 bases. Trimming took 2 bases from V and 3 from J; bases not matched to a gene: 5. CDR3 length: 18 amino acids. CDR1 and CDR2 from the germline V gene are SGDLS and YYNGEE. CDR3 bases: TGTGCCAGCAGCGTCGGACTAGCGGGAGGGCGGGACACCGGGGAGCTGTTTTTT. Translation gives CASSVGLAGGRDTGELFF.

This clone has a single count. V is TRBV7-3 and J is TRBJ2-1; TRBD2 matches 8 bases. The CDR3 is 15 residues long. Trimming removed 3 bases from V and 2 bases from J; junction bases left unmatched: 3. CDR1 and CDR2 from the germline V gene are SGHTA and FQGTGA. The CDR3 loop reads CASSFTSGAYNEQFF. CDR3 sequence (DNA): TGTGCCAGCAGCTTCACTAGCGGTGCCTACAATGAGCAGTTCTTC.

This chain uses TRBV4-3 with TRBJ2-1, with TRBD2 identical over 12 bases. J was trimmed by 6 bases and V by 1 base; bases with no gene match: 7. The CDR3 spans 17 residues. Germline V gene data show CDR1 as LGHNA and CDR2 as YSLEER. Here the CDR3 reads CASSQVLGGLAGNEQFF. CDR3 DNA sequence: TGCGCCAGCAGCCAAGTGTTGGGGGGACTAGCGGGCAATGAGCAGTTCTTC.

V is TRBV18 and J is TRBJ2-1, with 9 bases lining up with TRBD1. V gave up 1 base and J gave up 7 bases; unmatched junction bases: 8. The CDR3 length is 16 residues. The germline V gene encodes CDR1 KGHSH and CDR2 LQKENI. CDR3 sequence: CASSPLATGGNNEQFF. DNA of the CDR3: TGTGCCAGCTCACCACTTGCGACAGGGGGAAATAATGAGCAGTTCTTC.

This chain connects TRBV19 to TRBJ2-7, with 12 nucleotides matching TRBD2. The CDR3 has 15 residues. Unmatched junction bases numbered 6, after V lost 3 bases and J lost 6 bases. Germline CDR1 reads LNHDA; CDR2 reads SQIVND (reference sequence). CDR3 DNA: TGTGCCAGTAGTATCGTACTAGCGGGAGGTCGCGAGCAGTACTTC. Amino acids: CASSIVLAGGREQYF.

The V call is TRBV4-3, the J call TRBJ1-2; the D is unclear. Germline loops: CDR1 LGHNA, CDR2 YSLEER. V lost 1 base and J lost 8, with 14 bases in between. The CDR3 has 14 amino acids. The CDR3 protein is CASSQGDLPGGYTF. The CDR3 DNA sequence: TGCGCCAGCAGCCAAGGTGACCTTCCGGGGGGCTACACCTTC.

The chain is built from TRBV27 and TRBJ1-1; 7 positions agree with TRBD1. Germline loops: CDR1 MNHEY, CDR2 SMNVEV (reference sequence). The CDR3 extends over 15 amino acids. With 5 bases clipped from V and 4 bases from J, the junction kept 10 bases outside the gene matches. The CDR3 spells CASSLRQGLSTEAFF. The CDR3 DNA reads as TGTGCCAGCAGTCTTCGACAGGGCTTATCCACTGAAGCTTTCTTT.

The J gene is TRBJ1-5, the V gene TRBV10-3; D gene uncertain. The CDR3 totals 14 residues. Trimming pared 6 bases from V and 2 bases from J, leaving 11 bases between. CDR1 ENHRY and CDR2 SYGVKD come from the germline V gene. CDR3 coding DNA: TGTGCCATCAGGGGCAGCTCGGGCAATCAGCCCCAGCATTTT. Amino acid sequence: CAIRGSSGNQPQHF.

V is TRBV5-1 and J is TRBJ1-1; 7 bases match TRBD1. CDR3 length: 17 residues. The junction had 8 bases not matched to a gene; V was cut back by 0 bases and J by 0 bases. CDR1 and CDR2 (germline): SGHRS, YFSETQ. CDR3 residues: CASSLASGGTVNTEAFF. The CDR3, as DNA: TGCGCCAGCAGCTTGGCCAGTGGGGGGACAGTGAACACTGAAGCTTTCTTT.

The gene calls are TRBV2 and TRBJ1-4; the match to TRBD1 covers 8 bases. V lost 4 bases, J lost 7 bases, and 8 bases stayed unmatched. Germline assignment: CDR1 SNHLY and CDR2 FYNNEI. This CDR3 has 15 amino acids. This chain's CDR3 is CASSARQGAGEKLFF. The CDR3 nucleotides are TGTGCCAGCAGTGCTAGGCAGGGGGCGGGTGAAAAACTGTTTTTT.

V is TRBV5-6 and J is TRBJ1-2, with 8 bases that match TRBD1. Trimming took 3 bases from V and 0 from J; bases not matched to a gene: 7. The CDR3 runs to 16 residues. The germline V gene has CDR1 SGHDT and CDR2 YYEEEE. CDR3 sequence: CASSWDRRYANYGYTF. The CDR3 nucleotides read TGTGCCAGCAGCTGGGACAGGCGATACGCTAACTATGGCTACACCTTC.

The chain is built from TRBV4-3 and TRBJ2-3, with no clear D. The V end lost 4 bases, the J end lost 2 bases, and 10 bases lay between the germline ends. In germline, CDR1 is LGHNA, CDR2 YSLEER. The CDR3 loop spans 14 amino acids. The CDR3 DNA is TGCGCCAGCAGCCCCAGGCCCTACACAGATACGCAGTATTTT. Amino acids: CASSPRPYTDTQYF.

J is TRBJ2-7 and V is TRBV9; 12 bases align to TRBD2. Germline CDR1 is SGDLS and CDR2 is YYNGEE. V shed 3 bases, J shed 6 bases, and the junction held 13 bases outside the gene matches. This CDR3 region has 17 residues. CDR3 sequence: CASSASLAGGLTTEQYF. For the CDR3, the DNA is TGTGCCAGCAGCGCGTCACTAGCGGGAGGCCTTACTACCGAGCAGTACTTC.